This passage covers 30 T cell receptor beta chains from one sample sequenced in a study of T cell changes during pregnancy in multiple sclerosis. Repertoires were generated with immunoSEQ multiplex PCR, while TCRdb's copy carries only in-frame clones and drops some. The table lists about 61,000 clones, roughly nine tenths of them singletons. This sample comprised peripheral blood, obtained in the first trimester of pregnancy. The receptors come from a female donor in good health, enrolled as a control in a pregnancy study.

This clone occurred once. The V call is TRBV7-8, the J call TRBJ2-5, with a weak D call TRBD1 (5 bases). V lost 4 bases, J lost 3 bases, and 12 bases lay in between. Germline values: CDR1 SGHVS, CDR2 FQNEAQ. There are 14 residues in the CDR3. CDR3 protein: CASSSLQGKETQYF. CDR3 DNA sequence: TGTGCCAGCAGCTCTTTGCAGGGAAAAGAGACCCAGTACTTC.

The rearrangement uses TRBV5-4 and TRBJ2-7; 12 nucleotides align to TRBD2. The germline V gene has CDR1 SGHNT and CDR2 YYREEE (reference sequence). Losses at the gene ends were 5 bases for V and 6 bases for J; bases not matched to a gene: 6. The CDR3 is made up of 14 amino acids. The CDR3 DNA reads TGTGCCAGCAGTTTCCAGGGACTAGCGGGCGAGCAGTACTTC. Residues: CASSFQGLAGEQYF.

This clone was counted only a few times. The V and J genes are TRBV5-1 and TRBJ1-1, with 7 nucleotides matching TRBD1. Per the germline V gene, CDR1 is SGHRS and CDR2 is YFSETQ. Trimming at V came to 3 bases and at J to 5 bases, leaving 7 bases not matched to a gene. The CDR3 contains 14 residues. The CDR3 reads CASSSQGVGTEAFF. As DNA, the CDR3 is TGCGCCAGCAGCTCCCAGGGGGTAGGGACTGAAGCTTTCTTT.

The chain carries TRBV9 and TRBJ1-2; the D is unclear. Germline lookup yields CDR1 SGDLS and CDR2 YYNGEE. The CDR3 length is 14 residues. The V gene lost 0 bases and the J gene lost 2 bases, with 8 bases spanning the gap. CDR3 protein: CASSVAPENYGYTF. CDR3 bases: TGTGCCAGCAGCGTAGCCCCCGAGAACTATGGCTACACCTTC. Drawing the rest from reference TRBV9 and TRBJ1-2, the complete variable domain is DSGVTQTPKHLITATGQRVTLRCSPRSGDLSVYWYQQSLDQGLQFLIQYYNGEERAKGNILERFSAQQFPDLHSELNLSSLELGDSALYFCASSVAPENYGYTFGSGTRLTVV.

V is TRBV6-5 and J is TRBJ1-6; 7 bases align to TRBD1. The CDR3 extends over 14 amino acids. V gave up 7 bases and J gave up 9 bases; unmatched junction bases: 9. CDR1 and CDR2 (germline): MNHEY, SVGAGI. CDR3 coding DNA: TGTGCCAGCACCCGACAGGGACTGGGTTCACCCCTCCACTTT. Protein product: CASTRQGLGSPLHF.

This clone was recorded many times. V is TRBV27 and J is TRBJ1-3; D unclear. CDR1 and CDR2 (germline): MNHEY, SMNVEV (reference sequence). The V and J ends lost 5 bases and 4 bases respectively, with 6 bases between them. The CDR3 loop spans 12 amino acids. For the CDR3, the DNA is TGTGCCAGCAGTACGGGGGGAAACACCATATATTTT. Translation: CASSTGGNTIYF.

The chain has TRBV5-6 and TRBJ1-2; TRBD1 might be the D (6 bases). The CDR3 consists of 16 residues. CDR1 and CDR2 from the germline V gene are SGHDT and YYEEEE. Trimming removed 0 bases at V and 8 bases at J, with 20 bases between. This chain's CDR3 is CASSLGPSGVLQGYTF. CDR3 DNA: TGTGCCAGCAGCTTGGGACCTTCAGGGGTTCTGCAGGGCTACACCTTC.

The gene calls are TRBV29-1 and TRBJ2-5; D not certain. CDR3 length equals 12 residues. V was clipped by 7 bases and J by 9 bases, with 18 bases between them. CDR1 is SQVTM, CDR2 ANQGSEA, per germline. In DNA, the CDR3 is TGCAGCGCCGAGCTTCCCACCCCGCCCCAGTACTTC. It is translated as CSAELPTPPQYF.

This clone was recorded once. In the same sample, other DNA sequences code for this CDR3. J is TRBJ1-5 and V is TRBV18; the D is unclear. This CDR3 has 13 amino acids. V shed 3 bases and J shed 2 bases, with 5 bases lying between them. The V gene's germline CDR1 is KGHSH and CDR2 LQKENI. CDR3 protein: CASSPGGNQPQHF. The DNA of the CDR3 is TGTGCCAGCTCACCGGGCGGCAATCAGCCCCAGCATTTT.

V usage is TRBV2 and J usage is TRBJ1-2, with D perhaps TRBD1 (6 bases). The V end lost 0 bases, the J end lost 4 bases, and 21 bases lay between the germline ends. The CDR3 has 18 residues. CDR1 and CDR2 from the germline V gene are SNHLY and FYNNEI. In DNA, the CDR3 is TGTGCCAGCAGTGAAGCGCTTCCTGGGCAGGGGCATAGCTATGGCTACACCTTC. Its translation: CASSEALPGQGHSYGYTF.

This chain links TRBV11-3 with TRBJ1-1; no clear D gene. Between the trimmed V and J ends, which lost 5 bases and 8 bases, there was a span of 15 bases. From germline, CDR1 is SGHNT and CDR2 YENEEA. This CDR3 is 13 amino acids long. CDR3 nucleotides: TGTGCCAGCAGCCACGCAGAGACGGGAGAAGCTTTCTTT. It translates to CASSHAETGEAFF. Full variable domain (missing parts from reference TRBV11-3 and TRBJ1-1): EAGVVQSPRYKIIEKKQPVAFWCNPISGHNTLYWYLQNLGQGPELLIRYENEEAVDDSQLPKDRFSAERLKGVDSTLKIQPAELGDSAVYLCASSHAETGEAFFGQGTRLTVV.

CDR3 sequence (DNA): TGTGCCAGCAGCACGACAGGGACCTACACTGAAGCTTTCTTT. Protein sequence: CASSTTGTYTEAFF. The chain recombines TRBV11-2 with TRBJ1-1; TRBD1 aligns across 7 bases. The V gene end was trimmed by 5 bases and the J gene end by 3 bases; junction bases not matched to a gene: 6. From germline, CDR1 is SGHAT and CDR2 FQNNGV. The CDR3 is 14 amino acids. The variable domain in full, with the rest retrieved from reference TRBV11-2 and TRBJ1-1, is EAGVAQSPRYKIIEKRQSVAFWCNPISGHATLYWYQQILGQGPKLLIQFQNNGVVDDSQLPKDRFSAERLKGVDSTLKIQPAKLEDSAVYLCASSTTGTYTEAFFGQGTRLTVV.

V is TRBV9 and J is TRBJ1-5; TRBD1 agrees at 10 bases. V gave up 3 bases and J gave up 4 bases; unmatched junction bases: 4. The germline gives CDR1 SGDLS, CDR2 YYNGEE. The CDR3 totals 15 residues. The CDR3 spells CASSAGTGENQPQHF. CDR3 nucleotide sequence: TGTGCCAGCAGCGCCGGGACAGGGGAGAATCAGCCCCAGCATTTT.

The chain employs TRBV18 and TRBJ2-5; 7 bases fit TRBD1. The J segment lost 3 bases and the V segment lost 2 bases, leaving 0 bases of the junction unmatched. The CDR3 sequence is 13 residues long. Germline V gene sequence: CDR1 KGHSH, CDR2 LQKENI. CDR3 residues: CASSPGTEETQYF. For the CDR3, the DNA is TGTGCCAGCTCACCAGGGACAGAAGAGACCCAGTACTTC.

V and J are TRBV5-1 and TRBJ2-3; D unclear. The CDR3 contains 11 residues. V was cut by 4 bases and J by 6 bases, with 6 bases left in between. CDR1 is SGHRS, CDR2 YFSETQ, per germline. The CDR3 bases are TGCGCCAGCAGCATCGGGGATACGCAGTATTTT. As protein: CASSIGDTQYF.

The chain uses TRBV9 and TRBJ2-1; 11 nucleotides agree with TRBD2. The CDR3 totals 14 residues. Germline assignment: CDR1 SGDLS and CDR2 YYNGEE. The J segment lost 8 bases and the V segment lost 4 bases, leaving 5 bases of the junction unmatched. This CDR3 reads CASSLAGGPHEQFF. CDR3 coding DNA: TGTGCCAGCAGCTTAGCGGGGGGGCCTCATGAGCAGTTCTTC.

The J gene is TRBJ2-5, the V gene TRBV7-9, with 7 bases that match TRBD1. The CDR3 spans 14 residues. Per germline, CDR1 SEHNR and CDR2 FQNEAQ (reference sequence). J was trimmed by 4 bases and V by 5 bases; bases with no gene match: 7. CDR3 region: CASSPRDSLETQYF. The CDR3 coding sequence is TGTGCCAGCAGCCCCAGGGACAGTCTAGAGACCCAGTACTTC.

The chain recombines TRBV28 with TRBJ1-3; tentatively, D is TRBD1 (5 bases). The CDR3 sequence is 13 residues long. With 11 bases removed from V and 0 bases from J, the gap between germline ends came to 11 bases. Per germline, CDR1 MDHEN and CDR2 SYDVKM. The CDR3 DNA reads as TGTGCCGCAAGGGGCAGCTCTGGAAACACCATATATTTT. It is translated as CAARGSSGNTIYF.

V gene TRBV27 combines with J gene TRBJ2-1; TRBD2 matches 9 bases. The ends lost 6 bases at V and 14 bases at J; junction bases unmatched: 17. The CDR3 is 15 amino acids. The V gene's germline CDR1 is MNHEY and CDR2 SMNVEV (reference sequence). The CDR3 loop is CASSLLTSGRDKEFF. The CDR3 nucleotides read TGTGCCAGCAGCCTCCTAACTAGCGGGCGGGACAAAGAGTTCTTC.

This chain joins TRBV5-1 and TRBJ2-2, with 7 bases matching TRBD1. This CDR3 has 13 residues. The ends lost 0 bases at V and 7 bases at J; junction bases unmatched: 0. Germline V CDR1 and CDR2: SGHRS, YFSETQ. CDR3 loop: CASSLAGGGELFF. The CDR3 coding sequence is TGCGCCAGCAGCTTGGCAGGGGGCGGGGAGCTGTTTTTT.

The genes are TRBV11-2 and TRBJ2-7; 7 nucleotides match TRBD1. The CDR3 covers 14 residues. J gave up 4 bases and V 2 bases, and 5 bases lay outside the gene matches. Germline lookup yields CDR1 SGHAT and CDR2 FQNNGV. The CDR3 protein is CASSLSRGSYEQYF. In nucleotides, the CDR3 is TGTGCCAGCAGCTTAAGCAGGGGGTCGTACGAGCAGTACTTC.

This rearrangement joins TRBV11-3 to TRBJ2-3, with 15 bases fitting TRBD2. V lost 6 bases to trimming and J lost 5 bases; unmatched junction nucleotides: 6. Germline V gene sequence: CDR1 SGHNT, CDR2 YENEEA. This CDR3 comprises 16 residues. CDR3 in DNA: TGTGCCAGCAGACCACCGGGACTAGCGGGAGGAGATACGCAGTATTTT. It is translated as CASRPPGLAGGDTQYF.

This chain uses TRBV19 with TRBJ1-2; no firm D call. The CDR3 has 15 residues. Germline CDR1 is LNHDA and CDR2 is SQIVND (reference sequence). Trimming left V 5 bases short and J 6 bases short, with 19 bases between. CDR3 in DNA: TGTGCCAGTAGTTCATTACAGATTCGCCCGCATGGCTACACCTTC. This codes for CASSSLQIRPHGYTF. The variable domain in full, with the rest retrieved from reference TRBV19 and TRBJ1-2, is DGGITQSPKYLFRKEGQNVTLSCEQNLNHDAMYWYRQDPGQGLRLIYYSQIVNDFQKGDIAEGYSVSREKKESFPLTVTSAQKNPTAFYLCASSSLQIRPHGYTFGSGTRLTVV.

In this sample, this clone turned up a few times. The V gene is TRBV6-5, the J gene TRBJ1-1, with 7 bases matching TRBD1. Germline V gene data show CDR1 as MNHEY and CDR2 as SVGAGI. The CDR3 contains 15 residues. Trimming took 7 bases from V and 5 from J; bases not matched to a gene: 13. CDR3 sequence (DNA): TGTGCCAGCACCGCTTTAGACAGGGAGGTTACTGAAGCTTTCTTT. Translated, it gives CASTALDREVTEAFF.

This clone was counted once. This chain uses TRBV29-1 with TRBJ1-1, with 8 bases identical to TRBD1. The CDR3 contains 16 residues. Germline V gene lookup returns CDR1 SQVTM and CDR2 ANQGSEA. The trim removed 6 bases at V and 0 bases at J, leaving 12 bases unmatched. DNA for the CDR3: TGCAGCGTCCAAATCGCAGGGGGCCCAATGAACACTGAAGCTTTCTTT. Amino acid sequence: CSVQIAGGPMNTEAFF. The full variable domain, rest sourced from reference TRBV29-1 and TRBJ1-1, is SAVISQKPSRDICQRGTSLTIQCQVDSQVTMMFWYRQQPGQSLTLIATANQGSEATYESGFVIDKFPISRPNLTFSTLTVSNMSPEDSSIYLCSVQIAGGPMNTEAFFGQGTRLTVV.

This clone appeared once. This chain uses TRBV6-5 with TRBJ1-6; weak D call: TRBD1 (6 bases). Germline V gene sequence: CDR1 MNHEY, CDR2 SVGAGI. Deletions cut 0 bases from V and 6 bases from J, with 12 bases between. The CDR3 sequence is 16 residues long. CDR3 sequence: CASSYSGHGLNSPLHF. The CDR3 coding sequence is TGTGCCAGCAGTTACTCGGGACACGGACTTAATTCACCCCTCCACTTT.

V and J are TRBV18 and TRBJ1-4; no clear D. CDR3 length equals 14 residues. Germline V gene data show CDR1 as KGHSH and CDR2 as LQKENI. The V end lost 1 base, the J end lost 4 bases, and 7 bases lay between the germline ends. CDR3 loop: CASSPRDNNEKLFF. CDR3 nucleotides: TGTGCCAGCTCACCACGAGATAATAATGAAAAACTGTTTTTT.

The CDR3 spells CASRGTVNNEKLFF. The CDR3 bases are TGTGCCAGCAGGGGGACAGTCAATAATGAAAAACTGTTTTTT. V gene TRBV6-5 combines with J gene TRBJ1-4; 7 positions agree with TRBD1. CDR3 length: 14 amino acids. V shed 6 bases and J 4 bases; nucleotides not matched to a gene: 5. Germline assignment: CDR1 MNHEY and CDR2 SVGAGI.

The CDR3 bases are TGTGCCAGCTCGGGGGGATGGCGGGCGATGAACACTGAAGCTTTCTTT. Translation: CASSGGWRAMNTEAFF. This chain links TRBV27 with TRBJ1-1; possible D gene TRBD1, 5 bases. CDR1 is MNHEY and CDR2 is SMNVEV in the germline V gene (reference sequence). V lost 8 bases and J lost 0, with 19 bases in between. This CDR3 spans 16 amino acids.

This clone was counted a single time. V gene TRBV7-2 combines with J gene TRBJ2-3; 10 bases are a match to TRBD2. There are 16 residues in the CDR3. From germline, CDR1 is SGHTA and CDR2 FQGNSA. J lost 0 bases, V lost 4 bases, and 4 bases had no gene match. Written as DNA, the CDR3 is TGTGCCAGCAGCTCACGGACTAGCGGAAGCACAGATACGCAGTATTTT. Translating it yields CASSSRTSGSTDTQYF.